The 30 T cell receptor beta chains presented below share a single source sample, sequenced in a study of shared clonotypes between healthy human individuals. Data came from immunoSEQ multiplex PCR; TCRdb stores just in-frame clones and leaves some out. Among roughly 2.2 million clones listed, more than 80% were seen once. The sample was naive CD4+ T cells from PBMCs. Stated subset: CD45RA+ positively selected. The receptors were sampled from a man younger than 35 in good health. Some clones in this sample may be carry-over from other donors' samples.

The CDR3 here is CATSRLNNRDGYTF. The CDR3 DNA reads as TGTGCCACCAGCAGACTGAACAACAGGGATGGCTACACCTTC. The V call is TRBV15, the J call TRBJ1-2; D might be TRBD1 (6 bases). The germline V gene has CDR1 LNHNV and CDR2 YYDKDF (reference sequence). V lost 2 bases, J lost 6 bases, and 13 bases lay in between. The CDR3 length is 14 residues.

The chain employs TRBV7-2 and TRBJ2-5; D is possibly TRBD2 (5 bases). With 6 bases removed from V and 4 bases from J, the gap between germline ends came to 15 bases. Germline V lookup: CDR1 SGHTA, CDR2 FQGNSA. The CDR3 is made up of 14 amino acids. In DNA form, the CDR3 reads TGTGCCAGCAGGCCCTGGGAGCATCTAGAGACCCAGTACTTC. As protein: CASRPWEHLETQYF. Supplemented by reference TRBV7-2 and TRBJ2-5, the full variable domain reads GAGVSQSPSNKVTEKGKDVELRCDPISGHTALYWYRQSLGQGLEFLIYFQGNSAPDKSGLPSDRFSAERTGGSVSTLTIQRTQQEDSAVYLCASRPWEHLETQYFGPGTRLLVL.

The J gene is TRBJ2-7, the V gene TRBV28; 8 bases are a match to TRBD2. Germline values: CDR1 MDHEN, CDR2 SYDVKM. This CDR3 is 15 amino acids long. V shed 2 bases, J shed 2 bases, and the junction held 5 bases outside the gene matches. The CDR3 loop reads CASSLTARGAYEQYF. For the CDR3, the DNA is TGTGCCAGCAGTTTAACGGCGCGGGGGGCCTACGAGCAGTACTTC.

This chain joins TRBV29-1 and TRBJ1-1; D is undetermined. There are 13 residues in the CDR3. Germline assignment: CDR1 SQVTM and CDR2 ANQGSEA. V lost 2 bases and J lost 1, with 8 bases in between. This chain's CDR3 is CSVESVRNTEAFF. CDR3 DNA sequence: TGCAGCGTTGAATCGGTCAGGAACACTGAAGCTTTCTTT.

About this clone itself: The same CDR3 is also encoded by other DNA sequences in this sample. This chain's CDR3 is CASSLNSYEQYF. CDR3 bases: TGTGCCAGCAGCTTAAACTCCTACGAGCAGTACTTC. This sequence joins TRBV7-9 and TRBJ2-7; no reliable D call. Between the trimmed V and J ends, which lost 2 bases and 0 bases, there was a span of 2 bases. The germline CDR1 and CDR2 sequences are SEHNR and FQNEAQ (reference sequence). The CDR3 is 12 residues long. Looking up the rest from reference TRBV7-9 and TRBJ2-7 gives the full variable domain: DTGVSQNPRHKITKRGQNVTFRCDPISEHNRLYWYRQTLGQGPEFLTYFQNEAQLEKSRLLSDRFSAERPKGSFSTLEIQRTEQGDSAMYLCASSLNSYEQYFGPGTRLTVT.

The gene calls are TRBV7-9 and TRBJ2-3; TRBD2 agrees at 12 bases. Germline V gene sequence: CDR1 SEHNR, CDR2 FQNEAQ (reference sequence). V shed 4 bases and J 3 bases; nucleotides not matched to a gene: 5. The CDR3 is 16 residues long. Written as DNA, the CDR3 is TGTGCCAGCAGCTCCTATACTAGCGGGAGGACAGATACGCAGTATTTT. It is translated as CASSSYTSGRTDTQYF.

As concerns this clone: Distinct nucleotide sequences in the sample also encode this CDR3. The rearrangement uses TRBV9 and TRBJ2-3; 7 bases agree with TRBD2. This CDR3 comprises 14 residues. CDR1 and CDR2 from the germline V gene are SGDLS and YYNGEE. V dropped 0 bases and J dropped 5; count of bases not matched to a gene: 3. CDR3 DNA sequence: TGTGCCAGCAGCGTAGTAGGCGGGGGAGATACGCAGTATTTT. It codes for CASSVVGGGDTQYF.

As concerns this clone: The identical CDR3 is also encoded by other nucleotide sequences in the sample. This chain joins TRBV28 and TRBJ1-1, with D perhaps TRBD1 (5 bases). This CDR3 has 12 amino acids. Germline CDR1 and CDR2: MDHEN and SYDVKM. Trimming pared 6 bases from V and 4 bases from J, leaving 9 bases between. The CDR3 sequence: CASSERGTEAFF. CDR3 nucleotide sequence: TGTGCCAGCAGCGAGAGGGGCACTGAAGCTTTCTTT.

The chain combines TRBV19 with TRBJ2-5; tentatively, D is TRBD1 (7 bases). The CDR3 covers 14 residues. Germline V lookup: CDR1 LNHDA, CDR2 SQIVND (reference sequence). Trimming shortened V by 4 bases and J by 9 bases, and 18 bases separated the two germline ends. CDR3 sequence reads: CASSTQGGYRAQYF. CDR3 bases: TGTGCCAGTAGTACCCAGGGGGGCTATAGGGCCCAGTACTTC.

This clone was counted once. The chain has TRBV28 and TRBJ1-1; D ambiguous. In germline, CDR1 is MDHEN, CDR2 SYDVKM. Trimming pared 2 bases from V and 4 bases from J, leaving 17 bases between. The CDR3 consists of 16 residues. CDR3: CASSLNKGSLATEAFF. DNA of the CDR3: TGTGCCAGCAGTTTAAATAAGGGCAGCCTCGCCACTGAAGCTTTCTTT.

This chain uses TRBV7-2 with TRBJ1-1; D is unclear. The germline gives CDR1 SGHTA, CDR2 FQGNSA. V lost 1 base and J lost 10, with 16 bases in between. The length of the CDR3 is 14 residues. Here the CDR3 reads CASSLDAARAGAFF. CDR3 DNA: TGTGCCAGCAGCTTAGACGCGGCTAGGGCAGGAGCTTTCTTT.

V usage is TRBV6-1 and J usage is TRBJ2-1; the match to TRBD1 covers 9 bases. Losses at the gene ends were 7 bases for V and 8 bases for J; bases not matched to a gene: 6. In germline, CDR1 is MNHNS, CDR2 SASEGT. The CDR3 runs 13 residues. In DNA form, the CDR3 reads TGTGCCAGCACAGGACAGGGGTACGATGAGCAGTTCTTC. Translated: CASTGQGYDEQFF.

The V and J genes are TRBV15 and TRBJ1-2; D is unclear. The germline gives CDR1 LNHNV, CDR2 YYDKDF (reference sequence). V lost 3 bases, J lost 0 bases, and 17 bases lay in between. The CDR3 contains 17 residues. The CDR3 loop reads CATSRPRLTTPNYGYTF. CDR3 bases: TGTGCCACCAGCAGGCCCAGACTGACAACCCCTAACTATGGCTACACCTTC. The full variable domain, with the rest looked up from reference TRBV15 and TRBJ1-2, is DAMVIQNPRYQVTQFGKPVTLSCSQTLNHNVMYWYQQKSSQAPKLLFHYYDKDFNNEADTPDNFQSRRPNTSFCFLDIRSPGLGDTAMYLCATSRPRLTTPNYGYTFGSGTRLTVV.

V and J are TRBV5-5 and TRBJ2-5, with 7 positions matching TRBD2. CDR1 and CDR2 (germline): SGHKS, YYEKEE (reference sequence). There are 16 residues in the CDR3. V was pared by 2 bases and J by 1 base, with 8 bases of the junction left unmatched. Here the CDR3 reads CASSFGEGSAQETQYF. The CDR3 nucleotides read TGTGCCAGCAGCTTCGGGGAGGGATCGGCCCAAGAGACCCAGTACTTC.

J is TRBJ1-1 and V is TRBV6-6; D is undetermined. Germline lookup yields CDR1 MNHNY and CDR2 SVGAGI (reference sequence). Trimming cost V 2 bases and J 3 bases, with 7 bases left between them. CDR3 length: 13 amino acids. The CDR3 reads CASSYVEDTEAFF. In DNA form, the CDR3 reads TGTGCCAGCAGTTACGTGGAAGACACTGAAGCTTTCTTT.

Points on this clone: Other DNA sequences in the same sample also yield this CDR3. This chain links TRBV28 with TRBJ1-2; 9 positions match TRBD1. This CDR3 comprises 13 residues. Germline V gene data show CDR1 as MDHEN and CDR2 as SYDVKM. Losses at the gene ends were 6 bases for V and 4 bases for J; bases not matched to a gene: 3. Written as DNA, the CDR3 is TGTGCCAGCAGCACGACAGGGGGCTATGGCTACACCTTC. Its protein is CASSTTGGYGYTF.

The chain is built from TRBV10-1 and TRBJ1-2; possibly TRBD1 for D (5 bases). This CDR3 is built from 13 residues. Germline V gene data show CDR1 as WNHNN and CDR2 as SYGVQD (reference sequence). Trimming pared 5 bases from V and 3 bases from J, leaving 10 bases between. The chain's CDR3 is CASSPSGDYGYTF. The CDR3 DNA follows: TGCGCCAGCAGTCCCTCGGGGGACTATGGCTACACCTTC.

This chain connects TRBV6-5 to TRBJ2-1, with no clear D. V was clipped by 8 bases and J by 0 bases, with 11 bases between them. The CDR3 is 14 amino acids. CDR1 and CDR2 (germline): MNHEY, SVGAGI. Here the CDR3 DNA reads TGTGCCAGCGGACGCGTAAGCTCCTACAATGAGCAGTTCTTC. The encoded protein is CASGRVSSYNEQFF.

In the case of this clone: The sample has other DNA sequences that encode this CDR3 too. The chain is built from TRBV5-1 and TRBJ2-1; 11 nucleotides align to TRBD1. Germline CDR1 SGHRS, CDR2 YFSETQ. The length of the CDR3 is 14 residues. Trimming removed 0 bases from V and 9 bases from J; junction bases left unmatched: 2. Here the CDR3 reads CASSLGTGGREQFF. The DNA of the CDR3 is TGCGCCAGCAGCTTGGGGACAGGGGGCCGTGAGCAGTTCTTC. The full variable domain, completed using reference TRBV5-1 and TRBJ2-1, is KAGVTQTPRYLIKTRGQQVTLSCSPISGHRSVSWYQQTPGQGLQFLFEYFSETQRNKGNFPGRFSGRQFSNSRSEMNVSTLELGDSALYLCASSLGTGGREQFFGPGTRLTVL.

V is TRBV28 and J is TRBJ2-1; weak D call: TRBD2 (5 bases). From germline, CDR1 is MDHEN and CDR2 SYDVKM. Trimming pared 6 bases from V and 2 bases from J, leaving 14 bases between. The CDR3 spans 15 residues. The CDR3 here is CASSKSGSAYNEQFF. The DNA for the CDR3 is TGTGCCAGCAGCAAAAGCGGTTCAGCCTACAATGAGCAGTTCTTC.

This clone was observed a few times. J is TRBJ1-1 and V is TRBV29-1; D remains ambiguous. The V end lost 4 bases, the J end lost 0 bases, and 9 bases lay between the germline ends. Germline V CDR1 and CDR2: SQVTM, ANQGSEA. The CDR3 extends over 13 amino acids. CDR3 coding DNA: TGCAGCGTTGCCTTGACGTTGAACACTGAAGCTTTCTTT. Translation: CSVALTLNTEAFF.

CDR3 coding DNA: TGTGCCAGCGTCGGGGACAGACTAACCGGGGAGCTGTTTTTT. It codes for CASVGDRLTGELFF. The rearrangement links TRBV28 to TRBJ2-2, with TRBD1 matching 7 bases. The CDR3 has 14 residues. With V trimmed by 8 bases and J by 5 bases, 8 bases remained unmatched. Germline V gene sequence: CDR1 MDHEN, CDR2 SYDVKM. Full variable domain (rest looked up from reference TRBV28 and TRBJ2-2): DVKVTQSSRYLVKRTGEKVFLECVQDMDHENMFWYRQDPGLGLRLIYFSYDVKMKEKGDIPEGYSVSREKKERFSLILESASTNQTSMYLCASVGDRLTGELFFGEGSRLTVL.

Here the CDR3 DNA reads TGTGCCAGCACCTCCCATAGGACTGCTGAGACCCAGTACTTC. Protein sequence: CASTSHRTAETQYF. The chain combines TRBV28 with TRBJ2-5, with TRBD2 as a possible D gene (5 bases). V lost 7 bases and J 5 bases, leaving 17 bases between the germline ends. Germline V gene data show CDR1 as MDHEN and CDR2 as SYDVKM. The CDR3 is 14 amino acids.

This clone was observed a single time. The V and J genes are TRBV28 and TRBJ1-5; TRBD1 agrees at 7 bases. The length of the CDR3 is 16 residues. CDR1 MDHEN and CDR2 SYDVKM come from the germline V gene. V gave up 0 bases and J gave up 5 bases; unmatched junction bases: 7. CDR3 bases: TGTGCCAGCAGTTTATGGTCCGGGACAGTTTATCAGCCCCAGCATTTT. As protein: CASSLWSGTVYQPQHF.

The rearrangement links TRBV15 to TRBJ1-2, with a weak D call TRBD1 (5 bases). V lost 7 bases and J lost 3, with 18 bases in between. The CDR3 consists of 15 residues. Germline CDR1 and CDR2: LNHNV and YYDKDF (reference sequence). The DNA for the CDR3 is TGTGCCACCACCTCGGGAGGAGGGGCCTACTATGGCTACACCTTC. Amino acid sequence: CATTSGGGAYYGYTF.

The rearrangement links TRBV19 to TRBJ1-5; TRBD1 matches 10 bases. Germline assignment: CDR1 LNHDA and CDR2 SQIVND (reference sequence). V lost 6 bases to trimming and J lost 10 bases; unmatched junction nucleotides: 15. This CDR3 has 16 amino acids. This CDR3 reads CASRTGTGDFVLPQHF. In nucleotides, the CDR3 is TGTGCCAGTAGGACAGGGACAGGGGATTTCGTGTTACCCCAGCATTTT.

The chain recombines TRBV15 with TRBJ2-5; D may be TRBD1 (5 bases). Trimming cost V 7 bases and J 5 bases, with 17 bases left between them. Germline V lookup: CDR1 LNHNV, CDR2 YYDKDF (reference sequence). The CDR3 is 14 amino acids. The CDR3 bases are TGTGCCACCAAACTTGGGGCCTCTGTGGAGACCCAGTACTTC. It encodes CATKLGASVETQYF.

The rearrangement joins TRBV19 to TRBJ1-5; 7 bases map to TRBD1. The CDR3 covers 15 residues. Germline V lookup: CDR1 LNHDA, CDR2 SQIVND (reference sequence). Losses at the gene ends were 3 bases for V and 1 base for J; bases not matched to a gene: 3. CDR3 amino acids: CASSIFRGSNQPQHF. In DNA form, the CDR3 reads TGTGCCAGTAGTATTTTCAGGGGGAGCAATCAGCCCCAGCATTTT. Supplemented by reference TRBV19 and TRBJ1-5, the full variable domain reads DGGITQSPKYLFRKEGQNVTLSCEQNLNHDAMYWYRQDPGQGLRLIYYSQIVNDFQKGDIAEGYSVSREKKESFPLTVTSAQKNPTAFYLCASSIFRGSNQPQHFGDGTRLSIL.

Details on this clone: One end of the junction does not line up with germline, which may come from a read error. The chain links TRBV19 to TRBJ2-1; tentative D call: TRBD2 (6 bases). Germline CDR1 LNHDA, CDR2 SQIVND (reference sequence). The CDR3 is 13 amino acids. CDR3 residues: CASSHPTTGTPIF. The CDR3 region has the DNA TGTGCCAGTAGCCACCCCACCACCGGGACTCCGATCTTC.

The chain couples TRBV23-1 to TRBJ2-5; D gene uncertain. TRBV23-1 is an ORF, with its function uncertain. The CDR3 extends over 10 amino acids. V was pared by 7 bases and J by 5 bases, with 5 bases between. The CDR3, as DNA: TGCGCCAGCATGAGGGAGACCCAGTACTTC. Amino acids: CASMRETQYF.